Listed here are 32 T cell receptor beta chains from one sample, sequenced in a study of early T cells in non-severe SARS-CoV-2 infection. TCRdb re-derived calls from the 5' RACE reads in MiXCR, one entry per CDR3 protein. The table shows 60,000 to 70,000 distinct CDR3 sequences, with 5.9% occurring only once. The sequencing here drew on whole blood, taken at baseline. The receptor source for this set is an adult who was a healthcare worker with PCR-confirmed SARS-CoV-2 infection or an uninfected control (not recorded which).

This clonotype appeared many times. The chain links TRBV6-1 to TRBJ2-1, with D possibly matching TRBD2 (6 bases). Germline V gene data show CDR1 as MNHNS and CDR2 as SASEGT. This CDR3 has 16 residues. V was shortened by 4 bases and J by 1 base, with 14 bases between the two germline ends. CDR3 in amino acids: CASSVRLVWSYNEQFF. In nucleotides, the CDR3 is TGTGCCAGCAGTGTTCGACTAGTTTGGTCCTACAATGAGCAGTTCTTC.

This clonotype has ten or more counts. The chain uses TRBV5-1 and TRBJ2-3; 8 nucleotides match TRBD2. J gave up 0 bases and V 0 bases, and 3 bases lay outside the gene matches. CDR1 SGHRS and CDR2 YFSETQ come from the germline V gene. This CDR3 has 16 residues. CDR3 bases: TGCGCCAGCAGCTTGGTGAGCGGGGGTAGCACAGATACGCAGTATTTT. Residues: CASSLVSGGSTDTQYF.

The sample holds many counts of this clonotype. The chain has TRBV29-1 and TRBJ2-5, with D perhaps matching TRBD1 (6 bases). The V end lost 8 bases, the J end lost 5 bases, and 18 bases lay between the germline ends. The germline gives CDR1 SQVTM, CDR2 ANQGSEA. The CDR3 is 13 residues long. CDR3 in amino acids: CSLMITGPETQYF. CDR3 in DNA: TGCAGCCTTATGATTACAGGGCCTGAGACCCAGTACTTC.

There are many counts of this clonotype. The chain uses TRBV7-8 and TRBJ1-2, with D unresolved. This CDR3 contains 12 residues. The ends were cut back, 7 bases at V and 5 bases at J, with 11 bases in the middle. Germline assignment: CDR1 SGHVS and CDR2 FQNEAQ. The CDR3 DNA is TGTGCCAGCACCGCCCTTTGGTATGGCTACACCTTC. As protein: CASTALWYGYTF.

This clonotype was counted between two and nine times. The J gene is TRBJ1-1, the V gene TRBV6-2 or TRBV6-3, with D perhaps matching TRBD1 (5 bases). Trimming pared 6 bases from V and 1 base from J, leaving 27 bases between. Germline V gene sequence: CDR1 MNHEY, CDR2 SVGEGT. There are 19 residues in the CDR3. CDR3 coding DNA: TGTGCCAGCAGGCTACCGGGACGGAGTACACAAAGGTCGAACACTGAAGCTTTCTTT. It translates to CASRLPGRSTQRSNTEAFF.

This clonotype was observed at least ten times. The chain uses TRBV6-2 or TRBV6-3 and TRBJ2-7; no firm D call. This CDR3 comprises 15 residues. V was pared by 7 bases and J by 5 bases, with 21 bases between. In germline, CDR1 is MNHEY, CDR2 SVGEGT. The CDR3, as DNA: TGTGCCAGCACCAAAGACCCGGGTCTGGGCAACGAGCAGTACTTC. Encoded protein: CASTKDPGLGNEQYF.

The chain combines TRBV6-2 or TRBV6-3 with TRBJ2-3; D unresolved. This CDR3 spans 15 amino acids. V lost 4 bases and J lost 0, with 11 bases in between. Germline V gives CDR1 MNHEY, CDR2 SVGEGT. For the CDR3, the DNA is TGTGCCAGCAGTTTGGTTTTATCTAGCACAGATACGCAGTATTTT. It is translated as CASSLVLSSTDTQYF.

The chain carries TRBV10-3 and TRBJ2-7, with D perhaps matching TRBD1 (5 bases). V lost 6 bases, J lost 0 bases, and 6 bases lay in between. CDR1 and CDR2 (germline): ENHRY, SYGVKD. The CDR3 totals 12 residues. The CDR3 sequence: CAIRDNSYEQYF. CDR3 coding DNA: TGTGCCATCAGGGACAACTCCTACGAGCAGTACTTC.

This clonotype has at least ten counts. This sequence joins TRBV3-2 and TRBJ1-5; the D call TRBD1 from the table was never checked on the DNA. TRBV3-2 constitutes a pseudogene. The CDR3 totals 15 residues. CDR3 in DNA: TGTGCCAGCACCTATGGGTTCCAGGGGGATCAGCCCCAGCATTTT. This codes for CASTYGFQGDQPQHF.

The chain is built from TRBV12-3 or TRBV12-4 and TRBJ1-3; no definite D call. There are 17 residues in the CDR3. V lost 3 bases to trimming and J lost 0 bases, with 15 bases between them. The CDR3 coding sequence is TGTGCCAGCAGTTTTCTTAGCAGCGGGAGCTCTGGAAACACCATATATTTT. Translation gives CASSFLSSGSSGNTIYF.

In its sample, this clonotype was seen many times. The chain has TRBV20-1 and TRBJ2-1, with TRBD2 matching over 7 bases. The CDR3 has 14 amino acids. CDR1 and CDR2 (germline): DFQATT, SNEGSKA (reference sequence). J was trimmed by 2 bases and V by 2 bases; bases with no gene match: 3. The chain's CDR3 is CSARTGGAYNEQFF. The CDR3 DNA reads as TGCAGTGCTAGAACGGGAGGAGCCTACAATGAGCAGTTCTTC.

The sample holds many counts of this clonotype. V usage is TRBV29-1 and J usage is TRBJ2-7; tentatively, D is TRBD1 (6 bases). V dropped 4 bases and J dropped 6 bases, with 10 bases sitting between them. CDR3 length: 11 amino acids. Germline assignment: CDR1 SQVTM and CDR2 ANQGSEA. This CDR3 reads CSVARQAEQYF. CDR3 nucleotide sequence: TGCAGCGTTGCCAGACAGGCCGAGCAGTACTTC.

This clonotype has ten or more counts. The chain has TRBV28 and TRBJ2-2, with unresolved D. There are 15 residues in the CDR3. V was clipped by 5 bases and J by 0 bases, with 10 bases between them. Germline V gene sequence: CDR1 MDHEN, CDR2 SYDVKM. CDR3 protein: CASSPHATNTGELFF. The CDR3 bases are TGTGCCAGCAGTCCACACGCAACGAACACCGGGGAGCTGTTTTTT.

Concerning this clonotype: At one end the junction does not follow the germline gene, possibly because of a read error. V gene TRBV27 combines with J gene TRBJ2-7, with 9 positions matching TRBD1. CDR3 length: 21 residues. Germline CDR1 MNHEY, CDR2 SMNVEV (reference sequence). The DNA for the CDR3 is TGTGTCAGCAGTTTGAGGCCCCCGGGACAGGGTCTATACCGTCGTCAGTACGAGCAGTACTTC. Amino acid sequence: CVSSLRPPGQGLYRRQYEQYF.

This clonotype was picked up a small number of times. V usage is TRBV6-6 and J usage is TRBJ1-2, with TRBD1 as a possible D gene (5 bases). CDR3 length: 13 amino acids. The V gene lost 2 bases and the J gene lost 4 bases, with 8 bases spanning the gap. Germline-derived CDR1 and CDR2 are MNHNY and SVGAGI (reference sequence). The CDR3 sequence is CASSYQGSYGYTF. As DNA, the CDR3 is TGTGCCAGCAGTTACCAGGGCTCCTATGGCTACACCTTC.

The chain joins TRBV19 to TRBJ2-1; TRBD1 might be the D (6 bases). Looked up from germline, CDR1 is LNHDA and CDR2 is SQIVND (reference sequence). Trimming removed 4 bases at V and 10 bases at J, with 11 bases between. The CDR3 sequence is 12 residues long. The CDR3 bases are TGTGCCAGTAGTAGAAACAGGGACGAGCAGTTCTTC. It yields the protein CASSRNRDEQFF.

This clonotype was detected only a few times. The chain joins TRBV18 to TRBJ2-1; D is undetermined. V lost 3 bases and J 6 bases, leaving 9 bases between the germline ends. Germline V CDR1 and CDR2: KGHSH, LQKENI. The CDR3 sequence is 13 residues long. The CDR3 is CASSPSLVNEQFF. CDR3 bases: TGTGCCAGCTCACCCAGCCTGGTCAATGAGCAGTTCTTC.

This clonotype appeared many times. The chain uses TRBV29-1 and TRBJ1-2; D uncertain. V dropped 3 bases and J dropped 6 bases, with 11 bases sitting between them. This CDR3 has 12 amino acids. Germline assignment: CDR1 SQVTM and CDR2 ANQGSEA. This chain's CDR3 is CSVDHKSNGYTF. In DNA, the CDR3 is TGCAGCGTTGATCACAAGTCGAATGGCTACACCTTC.

This clonotype has ten or more counts. The genes are TRBV5-1 and TRBJ2-3; the match to TRBD2 covers 7 bases. Trimming removed 3 bases from V and 0 bases from J; junction bases left unmatched: 4. Per the germline V gene, CDR1 is SGHRS and CDR2 is YFSETQ. The CDR3 runs 15 residues. DNA of the CDR3: TGCGCCAGCAGCTCTCTGGGAGGGAGCACAGATACGCAGTATTTT. It yields the protein CASSSLGGSTDTQYF.

This clonotype came up a few times. This chain joins TRBV20-1 and TRBJ1-6, with TRBD1 as a possible D gene (5 bases). The germline V gene encodes CDR1 DFQATT and CDR2 SNEGSKA (reference sequence). The germline V and J ends were trimmed by 0 bases and 12 bases, with 12 bases remaining between them. The CDR3 is 13 amino acids. The CDR3 bases are TGCAGTGCTAGAGAGGATTGGGGCGAACCCCTCCACTTT. It is translated as CSAREDWGEPLHF.

The chain employs TRBV20-1 and TRBJ1-4, with D perhaps matching TRBD1 (6 bases). CDR3 size: 14 residues. Germline loops: CDR1 DFQATT, CDR2 SNEGSKA (reference sequence). Deletions cut 5 bases from V and 4 bases from J, with 14 bases between. This CDR3 reads CSAFQGTINEKLFF. DNA for the CDR3: TGCAGTGCTTTTCAGGGGACGATTAATGAAAAACTGTTTTTT.

This clonotype was seen more than once but under ten times. V and J are TRBV28 and TRBJ1-1, with D tentatively TRBD1 (5 bases). Trimming removed 7 bases from V and 10 bases from J, with 19 bases in between. This CDR3 is 13 amino acids long. Germline V CDR1 and CDR2: MDHEN, SYDVKM. DNA for the CDR3: TGTGCCAGCATCCAGGGAGGGGTCTACGGAGCTTTCTTT. Encoded protein: CASIQGGVYGAFF. Drawing the rest from reference TRBV28 and TRBJ1-1, the complete variable domain is DVKVTQSSRYLVKRTGEKVFLECVQDMDHENMFWYRQDPGLGLRLIYFSYDVKMKEKGDIPEGYSVSREKKERFSLILESASTNQTSMYLCASIQGGVYGAFFGQGTRLTVV.

This clonotype showed up many times. The rearrangement uses TRBV7-9 and TRBJ2-5, with D perhaps matching TRBD2 (6 bases). Germline CDR1 SEHNR, CDR2 FQNEAQ (reference sequence). Trimming took off 4 bases at V and 1 base at J, with 13 bases between the two ends. The CDR3 runs to 15 residues. This CDR3 is CASSSQAGPQETQYF. CDR3 nucleotide sequence: TGTGCCAGCAGCTCCCAAGCGGGCCCCCAAGAGACCCAGTACTTC.

The sample holds many counts of this clonotype. The chain employs TRBV6-2 or TRBV6-3 and TRBJ2-1; 12 positions match TRBD2. The CDR3 is made up of 20 amino acids. V trimming: 5 bases; J trimming: 0 bases; junction bases outside the gene matches: 14. Looked up from germline, CDR1 is MNHEY and CDR2 is SVGEGT. In DNA form, the CDR3 reads TGTGCCAGCAGTACCCTGACTAGCGGGAGAAACAGAAGCTCCTACAATGAGCAGTTCTTC. Its translation: CASSTLTSGRNRSSYNEQFF.

This clonotype has ten or more counts. V usage is TRBV7-6 and J usage is TRBJ2-7; TRBD2 aligns across 13 bases. V was pared by 5 bases and J by 7 bases, with 14 bases of the junction left unmatched. Looked up from germline, CDR1 is SGHVS and CDR2 is FNYEAQ. The CDR3 runs to 17 residues. CDR3 sequence reads: CASSLVGGTSGVSEQYF. CDR3 nucleotides: TGTGCCAGCAGCCTAGTCGGTGGGACTAGCGGGGTCTCAGAGCAGTACTTC.

This clonotype was picked up many times. This chain uses TRBV6-6 with TRBJ2-5, with D perhaps being TRBD1 or TRBD2 (5 bases each). From germline, CDR1 is MNHNY and CDR2 SVGAGI (reference sequence). The CDR3 extends over 16 amino acids. Trimming cost V 0 bases and J 5 bases, with 16 bases left between them. Here the CDR3 DNA reads TGTGCCAGCAGTTACTCGAGGGCCGGGACCCTGGAGACCCAGTACTTC. Translating it yields CASSYSRAGTLETQYF.

The chain joins TRBV5-1 to TRBJ1-1; D unclear. CDR1 and CDR2 from the germline V gene are SGHRS and YFSETQ. CDR3 length: 13 residues. Trimming took 7 bases from V and 1 from J, leaving 11 bases between them. In nucleotides, the CDR3 is TGCGCCAGCCAGGCGGTCGAGAACACTGAAGCTTTCTTT. This sequence encodes CASQAVENTEAFF.

This clonotype was detected only a few times. The chain recombines TRBV19 with TRBJ2-7; tentative D call: TRBD2 (5 bases). This CDR3 has 13 amino acids. V lost 8 bases and J lost 0, with 11 bases in between. Germline values: CDR1 LNHDA, CDR2 SQIVND (reference sequence). The CDR3 loop reads CASGLGGSYEQYF. For the CDR3, the DNA is TGTGCCAGTGGGTTAGGAGGCTCCTACGAGCAGTACTTC. Using reference TRBV19 and TRBJ2-7 for the parts outside the CDR3, the full variable domain is DGGITQSPKYLFRKEGQNVTLSCEQNLNHDAMYWYRQDPGQGLRLIYYSQIVNDFQKGDIAEGYSVSREKKESFPLTVTSAQKNPTAFYLCASGLGGSYEQYFGPGTRLTVT.

There are many counts of this clonotype. J is TRBJ1-1 and V is TRBV29-1, with D hard to call. Looked up from germline, CDR1 is SQVTM and CDR2 is ANQGSEA. Trimming cost V 4 bases and J 3 bases, with 6 bases left between them. The CDR3 spans 11 residues. The CDR3 here is CSVAFDTEAFF. Written as DNA, the CDR3 is TGCAGCGTTGCCTTCGACACTGAAGCTTTCTTT.

This clonotype was seen a handful of times. The chain carries TRBV9 and TRBJ2-6, with no clear D. The germline CDR1 and CDR2 sequences are SGDLS and YYNGEE. The CDR3 runs 17 residues. The ends were cut back, 0 bases at V and 1 base at J, with 11 bases in the middle. The CDR3 spells CASSVARFESGANVLTF. The CDR3 bases are TGTGCCAGCAGCGTAGCCAGATTCGAATCTGGGGCCAACGTCCTGACTTTC.

This clonotype turned up a few times. V and J are TRBV20-1 and TRBJ2-3, with a possible D match to TRBD1 (6 bases). The V and J ends lost 5 bases and 0 bases respectively, with 9 bases between them. The CDR3 totals 13 residues. The germline CDR1 and CDR2 sequences are DFQATT and SNEGSKA (reference sequence). The CDR3 DNA reads as TGCAGTGCTCAGGACAGCAGCACAGATACGCAGTATTTT. Protein product: CSAQDSSTDTQYF.

The chain couples TRBV7-2 to TRBJ2-3, with a possible D match to TRBD1 (6 bases). The CDR3 loop spans 15 amino acids. The V end lost 1 base, the J end lost 4 bases, and 12 bases lay between the germline ends. Germline V gene lookup returns CDR1 SGHTA and CDR2 FQGNSA. This chain's CDR3 is CASSLVGARPDTQYF. Here the CDR3 DNA reads TGTGCCAGCAGCTTAGTGGGGGCCCGGCCAGATACGCAGTATTTT.